The TCR beta chain described here comes from a study of human T cells and chemical hapten exposure. Study context: An approximately 2 cm by approximately 2 cm inner upper arm patch received 2% DPC for sensitization. Weekly scalp doses of diphenylcyclopropenone were given to patients during the roughly 24-week study. Study results and limitations: Counts of expanded TCRs at PT1 were positively correlated with patch test score. Every donor had alopecia, and their immune response may therefore differ from healthy people's.

TCRdb analysed the RACE reads with MiXCR anew, one entry per CDR3 protein. The sample carries more than 250,000 distinct CDR3 sequences, roughly 7.4% recorded once. Time point here: pre-sensitization, week 0. The treatment: therapeutic diphenylcyclopropenone sensitization with weekly scalp DPC. A remark on this clonotype: What it binds is not known.

Germline CDR1 and CDR2: SGHRS and YFSETQ. The CDR3 covers 15 residues. Trimming removed 4 bases from V and 2 bases from J; junction bases left unmatched: 6. The clonotype was recovered from a man aged 18 to 29 with alopecia areata. Some clones in this sample may be carry-over from other donors' samples. The sample here was whole blood, taken in connection with sensitization to the hapten diphenylcyclopropenone (DPC). The chain employs TRBV5-1 and TRBJ2-5; 9 bases line up with TRBD2. Here the CDR3 reads CASSLMTSGQETQYF. CDR3 bases: TGCGCCAGCAGCCTGATGACTAGCGGACAAGAGACCCAGTACTTC.